This entry lists 6 T cell receptor beta chains sequenced from one sample in a study of beta chain features in type 1 diabetes. cDNA synthesis used the whole RNA isolate, giving expressed TCRB sequences. Data came from immunoSEQ multiplex PCR; TCRdb stores just in-frame clones and leaves some out. The sample consists of roughly 12,000 clones, approximately 47% of them appearing once. The material sequenced was stem cell memory CD4+ T cells from blood. Receptor source: a young man in good health.

The chain employs TRBV28 and TRBJ2-1; 9 nucleotides agree with TRBD1. The CDR3 is 14 amino acids. The germline CDR1 and CDR2 sequences are MDHEN and SYDVKM. Germline trimming cut 6 bases from V and 4 bases from J; bases unmatched to any gene: 4. DNA for the CDR3: TGTGCCAGCAGCTGGGGACAGGGTTACAATGAGCAGTTCTTC. Translating gives CASSWGQGYNEQFF.

V and J are TRBV7-2 and TRBJ1-6; D is unresolved. CDR3 length equals 14 residues. Trimming cost V 3 bases and J 10 bases, with 13 bases left between them. Germline V gives CDR1 SGHTA, CDR2 FQGNSA. The CDR3 sequence is CASSFSRSGSPLHF. The CDR3 bases are TGTGCCAGCAGCTTCTCAAGGTCGGGGTCACCCCTCCACTTT.

V gene TRBV28 combines with J gene TRBJ1-3; the D gene is possibly TRBD1 (5 bases). Germline lookup yields CDR1 MDHEN and CDR2 SYDVKM. Trimming shortened V by 5 bases and J by 0 bases, and 14 bases separated the two germline ends. The CDR3 is 16 amino acids. CDR3 in DNA: TGTGCCAGCAGTCTGCGGGGCAGGAGCTCTGGAAACACCATATATTTT. It specifies CASSLRGRSSGNTIYF. The full variable domain, with the rest looked up from reference TRBV28 and TRBJ1-3, is DVKVTQSSRYLVKRTGEKVFLECVQDMDHENMFWYRQDPGLGLRLIYFSYDVKMKEKGDIPEGYSVSREKKERFSLILESASTNQTSMYLCASSLRGRSSGNTIYFGEGSWLTVV.

This clone has a handful of counts. The V and J genes are TRBV7-8 and TRBJ2-5; a weak D match, TRBD2 (6 bases). The CDR3 runs 20 residues. V dropped 0 bases and J dropped 4 bases, with 27 bases sitting between them. Per germline, CDR1 SGHVS and CDR2 FQNEAQ. The CDR3 sequence is CASSLASPPLGGGWGETQYF. The CDR3 nucleotides read TGTGCCAGCAGCTTAGCCTCCCCTCCGTTGGGGGGTGGATGGGGAGAGACCCAGTACTTC.

This sequence joins TRBV10-3 and TRBJ2-5; 8 nucleotides line up with TRBD1. This CDR3 is 16 amino acids long. J gave up 1 base and V 4 bases, and 8 bases lay outside the gene matches. In germline, CDR1 is ENHRY, CDR2 SYGVKD. The DNA of the CDR3 is TGTGCCATCAGTGGGAACAGGGGGGCCCCCCAAGAGACCCAGTACTTC. This encodes CAISGNRGAPQETQYF.

The chain has TRBV29-1 and TRBJ1-2; D is unresolved. The CDR3 contains 12 residues. Trimming removed 7 bases at V and 4 bases at J, with 13 bases between. Germline lookup yields CDR1 SQVTM and CDR2 ANQGSEA. In DNA, the CDR3 is TGCAGCGGAGAATGGGGAGGCTATGGCTACACCTTC. This sequence encodes CSGEWGGYGYTF.